These 9 T cell receptor beta chains came from one sample sequenced in a study of T-cell reconstitution after alpha-beta-depleted transplantation in children. Preparation of the TCRbeta library used unique molecular identifiers. TCRdb analysed the PCR reads with MiXCR anew, one entry per CDR3 protein. The data hold about 540,000 distinct CDR3 sequences, with about a sixth observed a single time. Sequenced here: PBMCs from the stem cell graft donor, sampled from the stem cell graft. The receptors originated from a human donor who donated a stem cell graft to a child with acute lymphoblastic leukemia.

The sample holds a few counts of this clonotype. The rearrangement joins TRBV5-1 to TRBJ2-3, with 9 bases identical to TRBD1. Germline V gene data show CDR1 as SGHRS and CDR2 as YFSETQ. V was pared by 4 bases and J by 2 bases, with 5 bases of the junction left unmatched. The CDR3 is made up of 15 amino acids. CDR3 protein: CASSPRDRATDTQYF. CDR3 bases: TGCGCCAGCAGCCCCCGGGACAGGGCCACAGATACGCAGTATTTT.

The chain employs TRBV5-1 and TRBJ2-3; no clear D gene. In germline, CDR1 is SGHRS, CDR2 YFSETQ. This CDR3 spans 13 amino acids. Trimming stripped 4 bases from V and 6 bases from J, with 12 bases between. The CDR3, as DNA: TGCGCCAGCAGCCTTCTAGGACGCGATACGCAGTATTTT. Protein: CASSLLGRDTQYF.

This CDR3 is CSVQKRAHGGPGELFF. DNA of the CDR3: TGCAGCGTTCAAAAAAGGGCCCATGGGGGACCCGGGGAGCTGTTTTTT. This chain uses TRBV29-1 with TRBJ2-2; D possibly uses TRBD1 or TRBD2 (5 bases each). V gave up 5 bases and J gave up 6 bases, with 22 bases separating them. CDR1 and CDR2 (germline): SQVTM, ANQGSEA. This CDR3 spans 16 amino acids.

This clonotype was found a few times. This chain links TRBV5-1 with TRBJ1-1; 7 bases align to TRBD1. The ends lost 4 bases at V and 5 bases at J; junction bases unmatched: 5. Germline CDR1 reads SGHRS; CDR2 reads YFSETQ. This CDR3 comprises 13 residues. As DNA, the CDR3 is TGCGCCAGCAGCGCCACAGGGGTTACTGAAGCTTTCTTT. Residues: CASSATGVTEAFF.

This clonotype showed up just a few times. The chain combines TRBV7-8 with TRBJ2-4, with 11 nucleotides matching TRBD1. The ends lost 5 bases at V and 0 bases at J; junction bases unmatched: 3. Germline V lookup: CDR1 SGHVS, CDR2 FQNEAQ. This CDR3 region has 16 residues. CDR3: CASSPGTGGAKNIQYF. CDR3 bases: TGTGCCAGCAGCCCGGGGACAGGGGGAGCCAAAAACATTCAGTACTTC.

V gene TRBV5-1 combines with J gene TRBJ2-3, with 7 bases that match TRBD2. Germline lookup yields CDR1 SGHRS and CDR2 YFSETQ. CDR3 length: 16 amino acids. The V gene end was trimmed by 1 base and the J gene end by 0 bases; junction bases not matched to a gene: 5. CDR3 amino acids: CASSLSASGSTDTQYF. The DNA of the CDR3 is TGCGCCAGCAGCTTGTCTGCTAGCGGTAGCACAGATACGCAGTATTTT.

This clonotype was picked up many times. This chain links TRBV25-1 with TRBJ2-7; 8 bases agree with TRBD1. The V gene end was trimmed by 3 bases and the J gene end by 1 base; junction bases not matched to a gene: 2. Germline CDR1 reads MGHDK; CDR2 reads SYGVNS. The CDR3 extends over 14 amino acids. CDR3 amino acids: CASSDGTGSYEQYF. DNA of the CDR3: TGTGCCAGCAGTGACGGGACAGGTTCCTACGAGCAGTACTTC.

A few counts support this clonotype. This chain connects TRBV7-9 to TRBJ2-7, with 7 bases matching TRBD1. The length of the CDR3 is 16 residues. The germline CDR1 and CDR2 sequences are SEHNR and FQNEAQ (reference sequence). The trim removed 4 bases at V and 3 bases at J, leaving 12 bases unmatched. CDR3 protein: CASSSSPTGAVYEQYF. The CDR3 DNA sequence: TGTGCCAGCAGCTCATCTCCTACAGGGGCGGTCTACGAGCAGTACTTC. Together with reference TRBV7-9 and TRBJ2-7, the CDR3 gives the full variable domain: DTGVSQNPRHKITKRGQNVTFRCDPISEHNRLYWYRQTLGQGPEFLTYFQNEAQLEKSRLLSDRFSAERPKGSFSTLEIQRTEQGDSAMYLCASSSSPTGAVYEQYFGPGTRLTVT.

This sequence joins TRBV6-1 and TRBJ2-1; TRBD2 might be the D (6 bases). Trimming left V 7 bases short and J 8 bases short, with 12 bases between. Germline values: CDR1 MNHNS, CDR2 SASEGT. This CDR3 spans 12 amino acids. The CDR3 DNA reads TGTGCCAGCATAGACGGAGGGGATGAGCAGTTCTTC. Translation: CASIDGGDEQFF.